The entry below describes one T cell receptor beta chain. The antigen remains undetermined. An end of the junction does not agree with germline; a read error may underlie this. These data come from a study of tumor-infiltrating lymphocytes in primary liver carcinoma. Study-level background: Productive TCRbeta reads per sample were roughly 3.5 to 7.5 million, not differing by tissue. Study-wide findings and caveats: Reduced overlap was seen in tumor-adjacent and tumor-blood pairs versus tumor region pairs. Tumors reached a significantly greater top-250-clone fraction than blood did (p = 0.039).

Total RNA amounting to roughly 450 ng was the source from which TCR beta cDNA was made with a constant-region primer. Employing slightly modified ARM-PCR, three nested multiplex PCR rounds were run, and these gave rise to the TCR beta libraries. Amplification in the first two PCR rounds was performed using TRBV1-TRBV30 forward primers and a C-beta reverse primer for 9 to 11 cycles each. TCRdb processed the multiplex PCR reads anew with MiXCR; each CDR3 protein has one entry. This table has fewer than 75,000 distinct CDR3 sequences, over 60% appearing once. For each extraction, RNA and DNA were obtained together from 20-30 mg of unsorted bulk tissue. CDR1 SGHRS and CDR2 YFSETQ come from the germline V gene. CDR3 length: 17 amino acids.

The sequence derives from a man between 40 and 49 years old with primary liver carcinoma and hepatitis B virus infection. The J gene is TRBJ2-2, the V gene TRBV5-1, with D unclear. The sequenced material came from liver tumor tissue from sampling region 4. Subset: tumor region T4, right-lateral pole. Here the CDR3 DNA reads TGCACCAGCAGCCCCGCCAGAGGAAACCCGAACACTGGGGAGCTGTTTTTT. Translation: CTSSPARGNPNTGELFF.